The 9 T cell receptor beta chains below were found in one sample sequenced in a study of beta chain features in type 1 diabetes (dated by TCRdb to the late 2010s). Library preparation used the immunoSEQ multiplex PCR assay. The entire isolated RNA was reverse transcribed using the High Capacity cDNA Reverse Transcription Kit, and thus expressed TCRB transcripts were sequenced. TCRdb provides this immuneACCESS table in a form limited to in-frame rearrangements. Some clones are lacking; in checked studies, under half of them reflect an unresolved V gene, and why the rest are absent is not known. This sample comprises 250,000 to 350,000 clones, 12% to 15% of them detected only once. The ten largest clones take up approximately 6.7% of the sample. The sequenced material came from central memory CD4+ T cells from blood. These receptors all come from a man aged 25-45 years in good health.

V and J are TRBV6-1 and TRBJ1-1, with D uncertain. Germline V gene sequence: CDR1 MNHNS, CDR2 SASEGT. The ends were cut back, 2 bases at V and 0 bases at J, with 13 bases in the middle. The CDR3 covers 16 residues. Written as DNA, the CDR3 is TGTGCCAGCAGTGAATCATTAGTCAGATTGAACACTGAAGCTTTCTTT. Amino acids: CASSESLVRLNTEAFF.

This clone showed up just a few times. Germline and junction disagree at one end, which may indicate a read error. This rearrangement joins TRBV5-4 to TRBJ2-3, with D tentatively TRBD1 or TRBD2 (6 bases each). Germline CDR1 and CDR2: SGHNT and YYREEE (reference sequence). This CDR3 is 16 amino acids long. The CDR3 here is CASSPRGPGSGDTQYF. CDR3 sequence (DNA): TGCGCCAGCAGCCCCCGGGGGCCAGGGAGCGGGGATACGCAGTATTTT. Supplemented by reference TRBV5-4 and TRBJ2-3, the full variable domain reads ETGVTQSPTHLIKTRGQQVTLRCSSQSGHNTVSWYQQALGQGPQFIFQYYREEENGRGNFPPRFSGLQFPNYSSELNVNALELDDSALYLCASSPRGPGSGDTQYFGPGTRLTVL.

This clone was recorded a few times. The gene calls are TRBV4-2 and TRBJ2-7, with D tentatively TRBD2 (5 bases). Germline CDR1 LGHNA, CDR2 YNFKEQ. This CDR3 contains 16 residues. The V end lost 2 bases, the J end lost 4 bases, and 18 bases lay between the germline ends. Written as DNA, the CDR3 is TGTGCCAGCAGCCAAATGGGTTCAGGCGGGCCTTACGAGCAGTACGTC. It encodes CASSQMGSGGPYEQYV.

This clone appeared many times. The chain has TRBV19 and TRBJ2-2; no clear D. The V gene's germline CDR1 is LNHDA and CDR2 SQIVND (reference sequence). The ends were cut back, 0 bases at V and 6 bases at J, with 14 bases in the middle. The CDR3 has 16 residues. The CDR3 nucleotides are TGTGCCAGTAGTATAGAACCCTCCTTCCGGTCCGGGGAGCTGTTTTTT. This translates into CASSIEPSFRSGELFF.

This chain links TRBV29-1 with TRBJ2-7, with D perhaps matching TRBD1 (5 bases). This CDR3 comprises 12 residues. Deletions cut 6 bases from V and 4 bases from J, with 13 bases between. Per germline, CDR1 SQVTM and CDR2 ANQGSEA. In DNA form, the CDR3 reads TGCAGCGTCCGGTCGACAGTTTACGAGCAGTACGTC. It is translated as CSVRSTVYEQYV.

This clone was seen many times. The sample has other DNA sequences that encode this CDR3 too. The CDR3 nucleotides are TGTGCCAGCAGCAAGACAGGCTACGAGCAGTACTTC. Amino acids: CASSKTGYEQYF. V usage is TRBV28 and J usage is TRBJ2-7, with a possible D match to TRBD1 (6 bases). Germline CDR1 reads MDHEN; CDR2 reads SYDVKM. The CDR3 has 12 amino acids. The ends were cut back, 6 bases at V and 3 bases at J, with 9 bases in the middle.

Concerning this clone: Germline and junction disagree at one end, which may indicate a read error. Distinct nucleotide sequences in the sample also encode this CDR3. CDR3 DNA sequence: TGTGCCAGCAGTCCACAGGGAAATCAGCCCCAACATTTT. Protein: CASSPQGNQPQHF. The rearrangement links TRBV6-5 to TRBJ1-5; D might be TRBD1 (6 bases). The CDR3 consists of 13 residues. Per germline, CDR1 MNHEY and CDR2 SVGAGI.

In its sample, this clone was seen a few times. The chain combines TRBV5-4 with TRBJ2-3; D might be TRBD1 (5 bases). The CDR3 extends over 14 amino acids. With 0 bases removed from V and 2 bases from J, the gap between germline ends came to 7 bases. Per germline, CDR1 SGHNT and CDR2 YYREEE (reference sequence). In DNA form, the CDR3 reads TGTGCCAGCAGCTTGGAAGGGGCCACAGATACGCAGTATTTT. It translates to CASSLEGATDTQYF. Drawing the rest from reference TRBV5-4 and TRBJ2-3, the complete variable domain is ETGVTQSPTHLIKTRGQQVTLRCSSQSGHNTVSWYQQALGQGPQFIFQYYREEENGRGNFPPRFSGLQFPNYSSELNVNALELDDSALYLCASSLEGATDTQYFGPGTRLTVL.

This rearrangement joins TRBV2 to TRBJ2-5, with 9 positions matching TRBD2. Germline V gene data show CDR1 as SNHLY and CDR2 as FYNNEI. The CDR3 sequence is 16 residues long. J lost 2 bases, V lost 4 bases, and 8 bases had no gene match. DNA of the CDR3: TGTGCCAGCAGTGTAGCCGGACTAGCGTCACAAGAGACCCAGTACTTC. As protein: CASSVAGLASQETQYF.